The 10 T cell receptor beta chains given below trace back to one sample, sequenced in a study of CD8 T cells in ankylosing spondylitis (dated by TCRdb to between 2016 and 2019). The library came from 5' RACE. Data came from an Illumina HiSeq 2500. TCRdb itself trimmed the public reads at Q25 with fastp, ran MiXCR and retained productive beta chains. All rows with the same CDR3 protein become a single entry with the most common DNA and genes. The sample profile shows 250,000 to 400,000 distinct CDR3 sequences; around a tenth of them were found once. Roughly 9.2% of the sample belongs to the ten largest clones. The specimen sequenced was blood, either unsorted or a sorted T cell fraction (not recorded which). The receptors shown here come from a female donor with ankylosing spondylitis or in good health (not recorded which).

The chain couples TRBV30 to TRBJ1-1, with 9 nucleotides matching TRBD1. This CDR3 is 15 amino acids long. The germline V gene encodes CDR1 GTSNPN and CDR2 SVGIG (reference sequence). J gave up 4 bases and V 6 bases, and 12 bases lay outside the gene matches. Here the CDR3 reads CACPSGTGPGTEAFF. Written as DNA, the CDR3 is TGTGCCTGCCCGTCCGGGACAGGGCCTGGCACTGAAGCTTTCTTT.

This clonotype was picked up many times. The rearrangement joins TRBV7-2 to TRBJ1-1; a weak D match, TRBD1 (5 bases). V was clipped by 5 bases and J by 4 bases, with 14 bases between them. The CDR3 runs to 14 residues. The germline gives CDR1 SGHTA, CDR2 FQGNSA. CDR3 region: CASSPGRGSTEAFF. As DNA, the CDR3 is TGTGCCAGCAGCCCGGGACGGGGGAGCACTGAAGCTTTCTTT.

The chain joins TRBV9 to TRBJ1-2; 7 nucleotides match TRBD1. With V trimmed by 3 bases and J by 4 bases, 15 bases remained unmatched. The CDR3 is 17 residues long. Germline-derived CDR1 and CDR2 are SGDLS and YYNGEE. CDR3 residues: CASSDGTALSTPYGYTF. The CDR3 DNA sequence: TGTGCCAGCAGCGACGGGACAGCACTATCTACGCCCTATGGCTACACCTTC. Using reference TRBV9 and TRBJ1-2 for the parts outside the CDR3, the full variable domain is DSGVTQTPKHLITATGQRVTLRCSPRSGDLSVYWYQQSLDQGLQFLIQYYNGEERAKGNILERFSAQQFPDLHSELNLSSLELGDSALYFCASSDGTALSTPYGYTFGSGTRLTVV.

The sample holds many counts of this clonotype. The chain carries TRBV20-1 and TRBJ2-3; D is ambiguous. Germline V gene sequence: CDR1 DFQATT, CDR2 SNEGSKA (reference sequence). Trimming pared 0 bases from V and 2 bases from J, leaving 9 bases between. This CDR3 has 14 residues. The CDR3 protein is CSAREWAYTDTQYF. CDR3 DNA sequence: TGCAGTGCTAGAGAGTGGGCTTACACAGATACGCAGTATTTT.

Ten or more counts support this clonotype. V and J are TRBV5-1 and TRBJ2-7; the match to TRBD2 covers 11 bases. Germline V gene lookup returns CDR1 SGHRS and CDR2 YFSETQ. CDR3 size: 15 residues. V lost 4 bases, J lost 6 bases, and 9 bases stayed unmatched. CDR3 in amino acids: CASSTGLADRLEQYF. For the CDR3, the DNA is TGCGCCAGCAGCACGGGACTAGCGGATAGGCTCGAGCAGTACTTC. Supplemented by reference TRBV5-1 and TRBJ2-7, the full variable domain reads KAGVTQTPRYLIKTRGQQVTLSCSPISGHRSVSWYQQTPGQGLQFLFEYFSETQRNKGNFPGRFSGRQFSNSRSEMNVSTLELGDSALYLCASSTGLADRLEQYFGPGTRLTVT.

A few counts support this clonotype. The rearrangement joins TRBV28 to TRBJ2-3, with D possibly TRBD2 on 5 matching bases. V was shortened by 5 bases and J by 5 bases, with 32 bases between the two germline ends. This CDR3 is 20 amino acids long. Germline-derived CDR1 and CDR2 are MDHEN and SYDVKM. The CDR3 here is CASSLALKRLGDSGIDTQYF. DNA for the CDR3: TGTGCCAGCAGTCTGGCCCTGAAGCGGCTCGGCGATTCGGGAATAGATACGCAGTATTTT.

J is TRBJ1-1 and V is TRBV20-1; D call uncertain. The V end was cut by 3 bases, the J end by 1 base, with 9 bases between. This CDR3 is built from 13 residues. Germline V gene data show CDR1 as DFQATT and CDR2 as SNEGSKA (reference sequence). This CDR3 is CSASGGANTEAFF. The CDR3 coding sequence is TGCAGTGCTAGTGGCGGAGCGAACACTGAAGCTTTCTTT.

This clonotype was seen repeatedly, ten times or more. V usage is TRBV12-3 or TRBV12-4 and J usage is TRBJ2-3; 15 bases match TRBD2. This CDR3 contains 14 residues. V trimming: 5 bases; J trimming: 10 bases; junction bases outside the gene matches: 4. This CDR3 reads CASSPGTSGRSQYF. The CDR3 coding sequence is TGTGCCAGCAGTCCCGGGACTAGCGGGAGGTCGCAGTATTTT.

As DNA, the CDR3 is TGTGCCAGCAGCTTAGGGTCTCCAGCGAACACCGGGGAGCTGTTTTTT. It codes for CASSLGSPANTGELFF. The V call is TRBV11-3, the J call TRBJ2-2, with D uncertain. There are 16 residues in the CDR3. The V and J ends lost 1 base and 0 bases respectively, with 9 bases between them. CDR1 and CDR2 from the germline V gene are SGHNT and YENEEA.

At least ten counts were recorded for this clonotype. This sequence joins TRBV11-2 and TRBJ1-5; D gene uncertain. Trimming cost V 5 bases and J 6 bases, with 14 bases left between them. Germline V CDR1 and CDR2: SGHAT, FQNNGV. The CDR3 is 14 residues long. This chain's CDR3 is CASSQESSGQPQHF. DNA of the CDR3: TGTGCCAGCAGCCAGGAAAGTTCGGGTCAGCCCCAGCATTTT.